The rows below give T cell receptor beta chains drawn from one sample of a study of T cell changes during pregnancy in multiple sclerosis. TCRdb's copy holds only in-frame clones and misses some; the assay was immunoSEQ multiplex PCR. This table holds 45,000 to 60,000 clones, approximately 94% found once. The material was CD4+ T cells from peripheral blood mononuclear cells, obtained before pregnancy. The receptors originated from a female donor with multiple sclerosis, enrolled in a pregnancy study. The CDR3 runs from the conserved cysteine through the conserved F or W. A D gene is named only where the DNA matches it firmly. Some rows mark clone size as missing; the rest say once, few, many or name a class of expanded clone.

abundance: -; j_gene: TRBJ2-3; d_gene: -; v_gene: TRBV29-1; CDR3nt: TGCAGCGTTGCGGAGTCGGAGATCGGTACGCAGTATTTT; CDR3aa: CSVAESEIGTQYF
abundance: -; j_gene: TRBJ1-4; d_gene: TRBD1; v_gene: TRBV28; CDR3nt: TGTGCCAGCAGTTCACCATGGACAGGGATGGGTGGCGGTGAAAAACTGTTTTTT; CDR3aa: CASSSPWTGMGGGEKLFF
abundance: -; j_gene: TRBJ2-7; d_gene: TRBD1; v_gene: TRBV7-3; CDR3nt: TGTGCCAGCAGCTCCGGGACAGGGAGCTCCTACGAGCAGTACTTC; CDR3aa: CASSSGTGSSYEQYF
abundance: -; j_gene: TRBJ2-7; d_gene: TRBD1; v_gene: TRBV7-2; CDR3nt: TGTGCCAGCAGCTTAGCCAACAGGGGCGAGCAGTACTTC; CDR3aa: CASSLANRGEQYF
abundance: -; j_gene: TRBJ2-7; d_gene: -; v_gene: TRBV14; CDR3nt: TGTGCCAGCAGCCCTCAGGGATACGAGCAGTACTTC; CDR3aa: CASSPQGYEQYF
abundance: -; j_gene: TRBJ2-1; d_gene: -; v_gene: TRBV5-6; CDR3nt: TGTGCCAGCAGCGTATGGGACAACTACAATGAGCAGTTCTTC; CDR3aa: CASSVWDNYNEQFF
abundance: once; j_gene: TRBJ1-3; d_gene: -; v_gene: TRBV19; CDR3nt: TGTGCCAGTACCGACACAGCCCTTTCTGGAAACACCATATATTTT; CDR3aa: CASTDTALSGNTIYF
abundance: -; j_gene: TRBJ1-1; d_gene: -; v_gene: TRBV18; CDR3nt: TGTGCCAGCTCACCCTCAGGGGACACTGAAGCTTTCTTT; CDR3aa: CASSPSGDTEAFF
abundance: -; j_gene: TRBJ2-1; d_gene: TRBD1; v_gene: TRBV28; CDR3nt: TGTGCCAGCAGCCCGTTCAGGGACAGGGGGCGCAATGAGCAGTTCTTC; CDR3aa: CASSPFRDRGRNEQFF
abundance: -; j_gene: TRBJ1-5; d_gene: TRBD1; v_gene: TRBV5-6; CDR3nt: TGTGCCAGCAGCTTGGGTACAGGGGGCAATCAGCCCCAGCATTTT; CDR3aa: CASSLGTGGNQPQHF
abundance: -; j_gene: TRBJ2-1; d_gene: -; v_gene: TRBV7-3; CDR3nt: TGTGCCAGCAGCTTAATGGGAGCTCCCAGCTCCTACAATGAGCAGTTCTTC; CDR3aa: CASSLMGAPSSYNEQFF
abundance: -; j_gene: TRBJ1-1; d_gene: -; v_gene: TRBV5-1; CDR3nt: TGCGCCAGCAGCTTGCAGGAATTGAACACTGAAGCTTTCTTT; CDR3aa: CASSLQELNTEAFF
abundance: -; j_gene: TRBJ2-3; d_gene: TRBD2; v_gene: TRBV5-6; CDR3nt: TGTGCCAGCAGCTTGGTGGCGGGAGCGGACGGGGATACGCAGTATTTT; CDR3aa: CASSLVAGADGDTQYF
abundance: -; j_gene: TRBJ2-5; d_gene: TRBD2; v_gene: TRBV29-1; CDR3nt: TGCAGCGTTGAGCTAGCGGGAGGGACTAGTTTCGTCCAAGAGACCCAGTACTTC; CDR3aa: CSVELAGGTSFVQETQYF
abundance: once; j_gene: TRBJ2-6; d_gene: TRBD1; v_gene: TRBV18; CDR3nt: TGTGCCAGCTCACCAGTCCCGGGACAGGGGGCGGATGCCTCTGGGGCCAACGTCCTGACTTTC; CDR3aa: CASSPVPGQGADASGANVLTF
abundance: -; j_gene: TRBJ2-3; d_gene: -; v_gene: TRBV12-5; CDR3nt: TGTGCTAGTGGTTCCTCTACAGATACGCAGTATTTT; CDR3aa: CASGSSTDTQYF